A single sample gave rise to the 18 T cell receptor beta chains below, sequenced in a study of neurological immune-mediated disorders. TCRdb processed the 5' RACE reads anew with MiXCR; each CDR3 protein has one entry. The top ten clones hold roughly 2.2% of a sample with about 66,000 distinct CDR3 sequences, about 5.1% of them seen once. The sample was PBMCs. The source of these receptors is a woman in her seventies with multiple sclerosis.

There are many counts of this clonotype. The chain links TRBV5-1 to TRBJ2-7; a weak D match, TRBD1 (5 bases). The V gene's germline CDR1 is SGHRS and CDR2 YFSETQ. There are 13 residues in the CDR3. V lost 4 bases and J 5 bases, leaving 13 bases between the germline ends. CDR3 sequence: CASSHPPTDEQYF. In DNA form, the CDR3 reads TGCGCCAGCAGCCACCCCCCGACAGACGAGCAGTACTTC.

At least ten counts were recorded for this clonotype. This chain links TRBV20-1 with TRBJ1-5; 7 nucleotides align to TRBD1. The CDR3 contains 16 residues. Germline loops: CDR1 DFQATT, CDR2 SNEGSKA (reference sequence). V lost 3 bases, J lost 1 base, and 9 bases stayed unmatched. The CDR3 region has the DNA TGCAGTGCTAGCGCAGCCCGGACAGGAAGCAATCAGCCCCAGCATTTT. Translation: CSASAARTGSNQPQHF.

This clonotype has ten or more counts. The junction differs from germline at one of its ends, possibly a read error. This chain uses TRBV10-3 with TRBJ2-7; 7 nucleotides agree with TRBD1. CDR3 length equals 13 residues. The germline V gene encodes CDR1 ENHRY and CDR2 SYGVKD. CDR3 amino acids: CAISGGQRSFQDF. DNA for the CDR3: TGTGCCATCAGTGGGGGACAGCGCTCTTTCCAAGACTTC.

Ten or more counts support this clonotype. V usage is TRBV7-7 and J usage is TRBJ2-1; 11 bases match TRBD2. This CDR3 has 15 residues. In germline, CDR1 is SSHAT, CDR2 FNYEAQ (reference sequence). After removal of 5 bases from V and 3 bases from J, the junction contained 3 bases not matched to a gene. The chain's CDR3 is CASSPTSGSYNEQFF. The DNA of the CDR3 is TGTGCCAGCAGCCCAACTAGCGGGAGCTACAATGAGCAGTTCTTC.

This clonotype has just a few counts. The rearrangement uses TRBV7-9 and TRBJ1-6; 9 positions agree with TRBD1. CDR3 size: 15 residues. With 5 bases clipped from V and 7 bases from J, the junction kept 6 bases outside the gene matches. From germline, CDR1 is SEHNR and CDR2 FQNEAQ (reference sequence). CDR3 residues: CASSGGTGPNSPLHF. Written as DNA, the CDR3 is TGTGCCAGCAGCGGAGGGACAGGGCCCAATTCACCCCTCCACTTT.

This clonotype was observed a handful of times. V usage is TRBV5-1 and J usage is TRBJ1-5; the D is unclear. This CDR3 is 15 amino acids long. Per germline, CDR1 SGHRS and CDR2 YFSETQ. V dropped 0 bases and J dropped 5 bases, with 12 bases sitting between them. The CDR3 loop is CASSLDRREDQPQHF. For the CDR3, the DNA is TGCGCCAGCAGCTTGGACCGACGGGAGGATCAGCCCCAGCATTTT.

This clonotype was detected only once. V gene TRBV27 combines with J gene TRBJ1-1; D is undetermined. V was pared by 9 bases and J by 1 base, with 12 bases between. In germline, CDR1 is MNHEY, CDR2 SMNVEV (reference sequence). The length of the CDR3 is 13 residues. The CDR3 sequence: CASGEQKNTEAFF. DNA for the CDR3: TGTGCCAGTGGTGAGCAGAAGAACACTGAAGCTTTCTTT.

This clonotype was observed many times. The J gene is TRBJ2-5, the V gene TRBV20-1, with D uncertain. V was pared by 4 bases and J by 1 base, with 13 bases between. CDR1 and CDR2 from the germline V gene are DFQATT and SNEGSKA (reference sequence). CDR3 length equals 14 residues. The CDR3 sequence is CSATDGRSQETQYF. The DNA of the CDR3 is TGCAGTGCTACAGACGGGCGCTCCCAAGAGACCCAGTACTTC.

The table lists this clonotype with many counts. The chain combines TRBV20-1 with TRBJ2-7; 8 nucleotides line up with TRBD1. This CDR3 is built from 14 residues. Looked up from germline, CDR1 is DFQATT and CDR2 is SNEGSKA (reference sequence). The ends lost 6 bases at V and 4 bases at J; junction bases unmatched: 11. CDR3 loop: CSAARDRGGYEQYF. DNA for the CDR3: TGCAGTGCCGCCAGAGACAGGGGCGGGTACGAGCAGTACTTC.

This clonotype turned up a few times. This chain joins TRBV6-5 and TRBJ1-5; D may be TRBD1 (5 bases). V lost 6 bases, J lost 2 bases, and 14 bases lay in between. Germline CDR1 is MNHEY and CDR2 is SVGAGI. This CDR3 comprises 15 residues. The CDR3 protein is CASRGDRGGNQPQHF. The CDR3 nucleotides are TGTGCCAGCAGGGGGGATCGGGGAGGCAATCAGCCCCAGCATTTT.

This clonotype appeared a few times. CDR3 region: CSASSSPNQPQHF. The CDR3 nucleotides are TGCAGTGCTAGCTCCAGCCCCAATCAGCCCCAGCATTTT. V and J are TRBV20-1 and TRBJ1-5; D is unresolved. Germline lookup yields CDR1 DFQATT and CDR2 SNEGSKA (reference sequence). Trimming removed 3 bases at V and 3 bases at J, with 9 bases between. This CDR3 has 13 amino acids.

This clonotype showed up many times. The gene calls are TRBV12-3 or TRBV12-4 and TRBJ1-3; D gene uncertain. The CDR3 spans 12 residues. The V gene lost 1 base and the J gene lost 8 bases, with 6 bases spanning the gap. The CDR3 DNA is TGTGCCAGCAGTTTAGTGGGAGACACCATATATTTT. Its translation: CASSLVGDTIYF.

This chain joins TRBV20-1 and TRBJ2-1; 7 bases map to TRBD1. The CDR3 contains 12 residues. J lost 9 bases, V lost 5 bases, and 7 bases had no gene match. Germline V CDR1 and CDR2: DFQATT, SNEGSKA (reference sequence). The CDR3 reads CSAGWDSPEQFF. The CDR3 bases are TGCAGTGCTGGATGGGACAGCCCTGAGCAGTTCTTC.

V usage is TRBV5-1 and J usage is TRBJ2-2, with 10 nucleotides matching TRBD2. With 1 base clipped from V and 2 bases from J, the junction kept 5 bases outside the gene matches. Germline V lookup: CDR1 SGHRS, CDR2 YFSETQ. The CDR3 contains 17 residues. CDR3 protein: CASSLRLAGYNTGELFF. In nucleotides, the CDR3 is TGCGCCAGCAGCTTGAGACTAGCGGGCTATAACACCGGGGAGCTGTTTTTT.

This clonotype turned up a few times. A clone one base away is much larger, so this may be a read error. This rearrangement joins TRBV3-1 to TRBJ2-3; TRBD2 matches 8 bases. The V gene end was trimmed by 3 bases and the J gene end by 11 bases; junction bases not matched to a gene: 7. Per germline, CDR1 LGHDT and CDR2 YNNKEL (reference sequence). This CDR3 has 13 residues. CDR3 sequence reads: CASSQDGGAKQYF. In DNA, the CDR3 is TGTGCCAGCAGCCAGGACGGGGGGGCTAAGCAGTATTTT.

This clonotype occurred many times. The DNA for the CDR3 is TGTGCCAGCAGCTTTACTAGCGGCTATGAGCAGTTCTTC. It yields the protein CASSFTSGYEQFF. V gene TRBV7-8 combines with J gene TRBJ2-1; 8 nucleotides agree with TRBD2. The V gene end was trimmed by 3 bases and the J gene end by 8 bases; junction bases not matched to a gene: 3. CDR3 size: 13 residues. CDR1 and CDR2 from the germline V gene are SGHVS and FQNEAQ.

A few counts support this clonotype. The chain's CDR3 is CASSLLTTPTDTQYF. The DNA for the CDR3 is TGTGCCAGCAGCTTACTGACGACTCCCACAGATACGCAGTATTTT. The rearrangement links TRBV7-8 to TRBJ2-3; D is undetermined. The germline V gene has CDR1 SGHVS and CDR2 FQNEAQ. V lost 2 bases, J lost 2 bases, and 11 bases lay in between. The CDR3 sequence is 15 residues long.

This clonotype was recorded at least ten times. The chain employs TRBV6-5 and TRBJ2-2; a possible D gene is TRBD2 (5 bases). Trimming took 8 bases from V and 1 from J, leaving 11 bases between them. This CDR3 has 14 residues. Germline loops: CDR1 MNHEY, CDR2 SVGAGI. The CDR3: CASQAEKNTGELFF. In DNA, the CDR3 is TGTGCCAGCCAAGCGGAGAAGAACACCGGGGAGCTGTTTTTT.